The 30 T cell receptor beta chains below were found in one sample sequenced in a study of cytomegalovirus exposure and HLA in healthy donors. Primers: 60 Vbeta forward and 13 Jbeta reverse. Assay: immunoSEQ multiplex PCR; the TCRdb copy retains only in-frame clones and omits some. The table counts 140,000 to 150,000 clones; 0.96% lies in the top ten. Sequencing input: PBMCs. The receptors were gathered from a male donor in good health and CMV-seronegative.

This chain joins TRBV7-2 and TRBJ2-7, with TRBD1 matching 8 bases. Germline values: CDR1 SGHTA, CDR2 FQGNSA. The CDR3 is 14 amino acids. Trimming removed 5 bases from V and 3 bases from J; junction bases left unmatched: 6. The chain's CDR3 is CASSPRTGYYEQYF. CDR3 coding DNA: TGTGCCAGCAGCCCGAGGACAGGGTACTACGAGCAGTACTTC.

This rearrangement joins TRBV5-1 to TRBJ2-2, with TRBD2 identical over 7 bases. Unmatched junction bases numbered 4, after V lost 3 bases and J lost 5 bases. CDR3 length equals 14 residues. CDR1 is SGHRS and CDR2 is YFSETQ in the germline V gene. In nucleotides, the CDR3 is TGCGCCAGCAGCTGGCGGGAGTTGACCGGGGAGCTGTTTTTT. The encoded protein is CASSWRELTGELFF.

The chain carries TRBV11-2 and TRBJ1-1; 8 bases fit TRBD1. Germline-derived CDR1 and CDR2 are SGHAT and FQNNGV. This CDR3 comprises 13 residues. J gave up 1 base and V 9 bases, and 4 bases lay outside the gene matches. CDR3 nucleotides: TGTGCCAGTGGGGACAGGCCGAACACTGAAGCTTTCTTT. Its translation is CASGDRPNTEAFF.

The genes are TRBV30 and TRBJ2-1; a possible D gene is TRBD2 (7 bases). The CDR3 contains 10 residues. V was pared by 8 bases and J by 9 bases, with 11 bases between. Looked up from germline, CDR1 is GTSNPN and CDR2 is SVGIG (reference sequence). Here the CDR3 reads CAGGGGEQFF. CDR3 DNA: TGTGCCGGAGGGGGGGGTGAGCAGTTCTTC.

The rearrangement joins TRBV21-1 to TRBJ2-1; the table gives TRBD1 as D, unverified against the DNA. TRBV21-1 represents a pseudogene. There are 13 residues in the CDR3. The CDR3 protein is CASEGLTENEQFF. CDR3 DNA: TGTGCCAGCGAAGGGTTGACAGAGAATGAGCAGTTCTTC.

The V gene is TRBV9, the J gene TRBJ1-6; possibly TRBD1 for D (6 bases). Trimming cost V 0 bases and J 7 bases, with 14 bases left between them. Germline V lookup: CDR1 SGDLS, CDR2 YYNGEE. There are 16 residues in the CDR3. CDR3 in DNA: TGTGCCAGCAGCGTAGGGTATCCAGGACAGAATTCACCCCTCCACTTT. Protein sequence: CASSVGYPGQNSPLHF.

This chain connects TRBV28 to TRBJ1-1; D uncertain. Trimming pared 3 bases from V and 6 bases from J, leaving 8 bases between. CDR3 length equals 12 residues. Germline V gene sequence: CDR1 MDHEN, CDR2 SYDVKM. The CDR3, as DNA: TGTGCCAGCAGTTTGCGCTATGCTGAAGCTTTCTTT. This gives the protein CASSLRYAEAFF.

This chain links TRBV27 with TRBJ2-7; 9 positions agree with TRBD1. In germline, CDR1 is MNHEY, CDR2 SMNVEV (reference sequence). J gave up 5 bases and V 7 bases, and 12 bases lay outside the gene matches. The CDR3 is 15 amino acids. The CDR3, as DNA: TGTGCCAGCACCGGAGGGACAGGGAGAATCGACGAGCAGTACTTC. Residues: CASTGGTGRIDEQYF.

For the CDR3, the DNA is TGTGCTAGTGCTCCCGCCCAGCGGGAGTTCAATGAGCAGTTCTTC. This encodes CASAPAQREFNEQFF. The chain carries TRBV12-5 and TRBJ2-1; 8 bases align to TRBD2. In germline, CDR1 is LGHNT, CDR2 FRNRAP. The V and J ends lost 7 bases and 6 bases, in that order; junction bases with no gene match: 11. CDR3 size: 15 residues.

This sequence joins TRBV10-3 and TRBJ2-5; TRBD2 is a possible D gene (5 bases). V was pared by 2 bases and J by 5 bases, with 12 bases between. The CDR3 totals 14 residues. The germline V gene encodes CDR1 ENHRY and CDR2 SYGVKD. CDR3 protein: CAISEEGSWETQYF. DNA of the CDR3: TGTGCCATCAGTGAGGAGGGTAGCTGGGAGACCCAGTACTTC.

The chain links TRBV18 to TRBJ2-5, with D perhaps TRBD2 (6 bases). CDR3 size: 16 residues. Per germline, CDR1 KGHSH and CDR2 LQKENI. V lost 1 base, J lost 5 bases, and 17 bases lay in between. CDR3 DNA sequence: TGTGCCAGCTCACCACGGGCAGCGGGTTTGATGGAGACCCAGTACTTC. This sequence encodes CASSPRAAGLMETQYF.

The chain joins TRBV9 to TRBJ2-3, with 8 bases lining up with TRBD2. J lost 6 bases, V lost 4 bases, and 13 bases had no gene match. This CDR3 spans 16 amino acids. Germline CDR1 SGDLS, CDR2 YYNGEE. CDR3 amino acids: CASSFGSGGAVDTQYF. Written as DNA, the CDR3 is TGTGCCAGCAGCTTCGGGAGCGGGGGAGCGGTCGATACGCAGTATTTT. Supplemented by reference TRBV9 and TRBJ2-3, the full variable domain reads DSGVTQTPKHLITATGQRVTLRCSPRSGDLSVYWYQQSLDQGLQFLIQYYNGEERAKGNILERFSAQQFPDLHSELNLSSLELGDSALYFCASSFGSGGAVDTQYFGPGTRLTVL.

This sequence joins TRBV7-3 and TRBJ2-3; D might be TRBD2 (5 bases). The CDR3 is made up of 15 amino acids. Germline CDR1 and CDR2: SGHTA and FQGTGA. V lost 3 bases, J lost 0 bases, and 10 bases lay in between. DNA of the CDR3: TGTGCCAGCAGCTTCACGGGGTCTAGCACAGATACGCAGTATTTT. It codes for CASSFTGSSTDTQYF.

The chain links TRBV27 to TRBJ1-5, with TRBD1 matching over 8 bases. The V segment lost 5 bases and the J segment 7 bases; nucleotides outside the gene matches: 10. Germline lookup yields CDR1 MNHEY and CDR2 SMNVEV (reference sequence). The length of the CDR3 is 15 residues. DNA for the CDR3: TGTGCCAGCAGTCCCGTCAGGACAGGGAGGCAGCCCCAGCATTTT. It encodes CASSPVRTGRQPQHF.

This chain uses TRBV30 with TRBJ1-1; 9 bases are shared with TRBD1. This CDR3 comprises 11 residues. V dropped 4 bases and J dropped 10; count of bases not matched to a gene: 4. Germline V gives CDR1 GTSNPN, CDR2 SVGIG (reference sequence). The CDR3 loop reads CAWTTGGVAFF. The CDR3 DNA is TGTGCCTGGACGACAGGGGGGGTAGCTTTCTTT.

The CDR3 region has the DNA TGTGCCAGCAGCTCGACAACCGGGACAGCGAACACTGAAGCTTTCTTT. It codes for CASSSTTGTANTEAFF. The chain uses TRBV5-6 and TRBJ1-1, with 7 bases lining up with TRBD1. Germline V gene sequence: CDR1 SGHDT, CDR2 YYEEEE. V shed 3 bases and J 1 base; nucleotides not matched to a gene: 9. This CDR3 is built from 16 residues.

J is TRBJ2-3 and V is TRBV18; D remains unclear. Looked up from germline, CDR1 is KGHSH and CDR2 is LQKENI. The V gene lost 0 bases and the J gene lost 0 bases, with 4 bases spanning the gap. This CDR3 is 14 amino acids long. CDR3: CASSPPASTDTQYF. The CDR3 DNA reads TGTGCCAGCTCACCACCGGCTAGCACAGATACGCAGTATTTT. The variable domain in full, completed from reference TRBV18 and TRBJ2-3, reads NAGVMQNPRHLVRRRGQEARLRCSPMKGHSHVYWYRQLPEEGLKFMVYLQKENIIDESGMPKERFSAEFPKEGPSILRIQQVVRGDSAAYFCASSPPASTDTQYFGPGTRLTVL.

Remarks on this clone: Different DNA sequences within this sample yield the same CDR3. V is TRBV19 and J is TRBJ2-1, with 10 bases fitting TRBD2. In germline, CDR1 is LNHDA, CDR2 SQIVND (reference sequence). This CDR3 spans 13 amino acids. J gave up 8 bases and V 5 bases, and 3 bases lay outside the gene matches. The CDR3 reads CASSPLAGDEQFF. CDR3 nucleotides: TGTGCCAGTAGTCCTCTAGCGGGAGATGAGCAGTTCTTC.

J is TRBJ1-2 and V is TRBV7-8; D uncertain. V lost 5 bases and J 5 bases, leaving 21 bases between the germline ends. CDR3 length: 16 residues. Germline CDR1 and CDR2: SGHVS and FQNEAQ. The CDR3 protein is CASSPYIGSSQYGYTF. CDR3 in DNA: TGTGCCAGCAGCCCCTACATCGGGTCCTCCCAATATGGCTACACCTTC.

The chain links TRBV18 to TRBJ2-7; D unclear. The CDR3 covers 11 residues. CDR1 and CDR2 from the germline V gene are KGHSH and LQKENI. The V gene lost 4 bases and the J gene lost 4 bases, with 5 bases spanning the gap. The CDR3 protein is CASSQLYEQYF. The CDR3 DNA reads TGTGCCAGCTCACAATTATACGAGCAGTACTTC.

The CDR3 sequence: CASSPTGSSLGEQYF. The CDR3 DNA reads TGCGCCAGCAGCCCTACAGGATCTTCTCTGGGGGAGCAGTACTTC. V usage is TRBV5-1 and J usage is TRBJ2-7, with a possible D match to TRBD1 (5 bases). The CDR3 is 15 residues long. Trimming removed 4 bases from V and 7 bases from J, with 21 bases in between. Looked up from germline, CDR1 is SGHRS and CDR2 is YFSETQ.

J is TRBJ2-7 and V is TRBV29-1; 9 nucleotides agree with TRBD1. The CDR3 covers 14 residues. Germline values: CDR1 SQVTM, CDR2 ANQGSEA. Trimming cost V 1 base and J 5 bases; bases outside gene matches: 6. The CDR3 is CSVEVVGTGNEQYF. As DNA, the CDR3 is TGCAGCGTTGAAGTGGTTGGGACAGGGAACGAGCAGTACTTC.

The J gene is TRBJ1-4, the V gene TRBV10-3; D is unclear. Germline CDR1 reads ENHRY; CDR2 reads SYGVKD. The CDR3 has 13 residues. The V end lost 4 bases, the J end lost 3 bases, and 6 bases lay between the germline ends. CDR3 in amino acids: CAISGQANEKLFF. As DNA, the CDR3 is TGTGCCATCAGTGGCCAGGCTAATGAAAAACTGTTTTTT.

As DNA, the CDR3 is TGTGCCTGGAGTGTCGCCCGGACTAGCGGGATAAATGAGCAGTTCTTC. Protein: CAWSVARTSGINEQFF. This chain links TRBV30 with TRBJ2-1; 12 positions match TRBD2. The CDR3 is 16 residues long. Germline loops: CDR1 GTSNPN, CDR2 SVGIG (reference sequence). V was clipped by 0 bases and J by 7 bases; unmatched bases: 7. The full variable domain, in which reference TRBV30 and TRBJ2-1 provide the parts outside the CDR3, is SQTIHQWPATLVQPVGSPLSLECTVEGTSNPNLYWYRQAAGRGLQLLFYSVGIGQISSEVPQNLSASRPQDRQFILSSKKLLLSDSGFYLCAWSVARTSGINEQFFGPGTRLTVL.

The chain is built from TRBV6-5 and TRBJ1-3; D is unresolved. Trimming removed 6 bases at V and 5 bases at J, with 17 bases between. The length of the CDR3 is 15 residues. Germline-derived CDR1 and CDR2 are MNHEY and SVGAGI. The CDR3: CASRRNYEPRNTIYF. CDR3 sequence (DNA): TGTGCCAGCAGACGAAATTATGAGCCGCGAAACACCATATATTTT.

The chain recombines TRBV18 with TRBJ1-1, with D hard to call. Germline V gene data show CDR1 as KGHSH and CDR2 as LQKENI. Trimming cost V 3 bases and J 5 bases, with 13 bases left between them. The CDR3 sequence is 14 residues long. CDR3 DNA: TGTGCCAGCTCACCCGACTTTGTTGGGACTGAAGCTTTCTTT. Amino acid sequence: CASSPDFVGTEAFF. Drawing the rest from reference TRBV18 and TRBJ1-1, the complete variable domain is NAGVMQNPRHLVRRRGQEARLRCSPMKGHSHVYWYRQLPEEGLKFMVYLQKENIIDESGMPKERFSAEFPKEGPSILRIQQVVRGDSAAYFCASSPDFVGTEAFFGQGTRLTVV.

The rearrangement joins TRBV25-1 to TRBJ1-4; no clear D. The CDR3 is 18 amino acids. Germline CDR1 and CDR2: MGHDK and SYGVNS. V was clipped by 2 bases and J by 3 bases, with 19 bases between them. CDR3 amino acids: CASSEREGWGIANEKLFF. The DNA for the CDR3 is TGTGCCAGCAGTGAACGGGAAGGATGGGGTATAGCTAATGAAAAACTGTTTTTT.

The rearrangement joins TRBV30 to TRBJ1-3; 7 bases map to TRBD1. The CDR3 extends over 16 amino acids. Germline assignment: CDR1 GTSNPN and CDR2 SVGIG (reference sequence). J was trimmed by 2 bases and V by 2 bases; bases with no gene match: 9. CDR3 nucleotide sequence: TGTGCCTGGAGTAGGAGGGGGCATTTAACTGGAAACACCATATATTTT. Translation gives CAWSRRGHLTGNTIYF.

The chain couples TRBV25-1 to TRBJ2-5; 10 bases map to TRBD1. V shed 3 bases and J 7 bases; nucleotides not matched to a gene: 11. Germline V CDR1 and CDR2: MGHDK, SYGVNS. CDR3 length: 16 amino acids. CDR3 amino acids: CASSDGVGTGERTQYF. Written as DNA, the CDR3 is TGTGCCAGCAGTGACGGAGTTGGGACAGGGGAGAGGACCCAGTACTTC.

The CDR3 DNA is TGCGCCAGCAGTGGGGCACGGTCAAGCAATCAGCCCCAGCATTTT. Translation gives CASSGARSSNQPQHF. The chain is built from TRBV10-1 and TRBJ1-5, with no clear D. V lost 4 bases and J 1 base, leaving 11 bases between the germline ends. Germline V gives CDR1 WNHNN, CDR2 SYGVQD (reference sequence). This CDR3 comprises 15 residues.